A selection of T cell receptor beta chains follows, all from one sample in a study of cytomegalovirus exposure and HLA in healthy donors. Sequenced by immunoSEQ multiplex PCR; TCRdb stores in-frame clones only, minus some. Among 69,000 or so clones, 74% were seen once, and the ten largest hold 8.5% to 14%. The sequenced material came from PBMCs. The receptors originated from an older woman in good health and CMV-seropositive. CDR3s include the opening cysteine and the closing phenylalanine or tryptophan. A D gene is named only where the DNA matches it firmly. Only some rows state a clone size, as once, few, many or a class for expanded clones.

abundance,d_gene,v_gene,j_gene,CDR3aa,CDR3nt
NA,NA,TRBV18,TRBJ1-2,CASSPRVGSIGGYGYTF,TGTGCCAGCTCACCCCGAGTGGGTTCCATCGGGGGCTATGGCTACACCTTC
NA,NA,TRBV4-1,TRBJ1-1,CASSQEVRQADTEAFF,TGCGCCAGCAGCCAAGAAGTACGGCAGGCAGACACTGAAGCTTTCTTT
NA,NA,TRBV12-5,TRBJ2-7,CASGSLGDHEQYF,TGTGCTAGTGGGTCCCTGGGAGACCACGAGCAGTACTTC
NA,NA,TRBV7-2,TRBJ1-2,CASSYEANYGYTF,TGTGCCAGCAGCTACGAGGCTAACTATGGCTACACCTTC
NA,NA,TRBV6-6,TRBJ1-3,CASSGPSNTIYF,TGTGCCAGCAGTGGGCCTAGCAACACCATATATTTT
NA,NA,TRBV19,TRBJ2-2,CASSILEGGELFF,TGTGCCAGTAGTATCCTAGAAGGCGGGGAGCTGTTTTTT
NA,TRBD1,TRBV2,TRBJ2-5,CASSLGPQGAQYF,TGTGCCAGCAGTTTAGGCCCGCAGGGGGCCCAGTACTTC
few,NA,TRBV27,TRBJ2-1,CASSLSRSSYNEQFF,TGTGCCAGCAGTTTATCACGGAGCTCCTACAATGAGCAGTTCTTC
few,TRBD1,TRBV2,TRBJ1-5,CASSLGQGSNQPQHF,TGTGCCAGCAGTCTGGGACAGGGTAGCAATCAGCCCCAGCATTTT
many,NA,TRBV5-4,TRBJ2-6,CASSLGGSGANVLTF,TGTGCCAGCAGCTTGGGAGGCTCTGGGGCCAACGTCCTGACTTTC
NA,NA,TRBV6-5,TRBJ1-5,CASSPLGGSNQPQHF,TGTGCCAGCAGTCCCCTAGGTGGCAGCAATCAGCCCCAGCATTTT
once,TRBD1,TRBV30,TRBJ2-6,CAWSPWRQGSGANVLTF,TGTGCCTGGAGTCCCTGGAGACAGGGCTCTGGGGCCAACGTCCTGACTTTC
NA,NA,TRBV27,TRBJ1-1,CASSLSAQMWGRNTEAFF,TGTGCCAGCAGTTTATCGGCCCAAATGTGGGGCAGGAACACTGAAGCTTTCTTT
NA,NA,TRBV19,TRBJ2-7,CASSPQGQGGNEQYF,TGTGCCAGTAGTCCTCAGGGGCAGGGTGGGAACGAGCAGTACTTC
few,TRBD1,TRBV6-1,TRBJ1-3,CASNLGTVGGNTIYF,TGTGCCAGCAATCTTGGGACAGTCGGTGGAAACACCATATATTTT
NA,NA,TRBV7-2,TRBJ2-1,CASSRKFAGSYNEQFF,TGTGCCAGCAGCCGGAAGTTTGCAGGATCCTACAATGAGCAGTTCTTC
NA,NA,TRBV18,TRBJ2-7,CASSPSSQVYEQYF,TGTGCCAGCTCACCCTCGTCACAGGTCTACGAGCAGTACTTC
NA,TRBD2,TRBV27,TRBJ2-3,CASSSAGGLPDTQYF,TGTGCCAGCAGTTCAGCGGGAGGGTTGCCAGATACGCAGTATTTT
once,NA,TRBV2,TRBJ2-7,CASRAPGPEQYF,TGTGCCAGCAGGGCACCAGGGCCCGAGCAGTACTTC
NA,NA,TRBV5-1,TRBJ2-2,CASCPGHRNTGELFF,TGCGCCAGCTGTCCGGGACACAGGAACACCGGGGAGCTGTTTTTT
NA,NA,TRBV7-9,TRBJ1-4,CASSPLGAGSHEKLFF,TGTGCCAGCAGCCCCCTAGGGGCAGGGTCCCATGAAAAACTGTTTTTT
few,NA,TRBV6-5,TRBJ1-5,CASSYAGSNQPQHF,TGTGCCAGCAGTTACGCGGGGAGCAATCAGCCCCAGCATTTT
NA,NA,TRBV6-1,TRBJ2-7,CASSEALGGYEQYF,TGTGCCAGCAGTGAAGCGCTAGGGGGTTACGAGCAGTACTTC
NA,NA,TRBV7-8,TRBJ1-1,CASSLRLNTEAFF,TGTGCCAGCAGCCTCAGGTTGAACACTGAAGCTTTCTTT
NA,TRBD1,TRBV4-1,TRBJ1-5,CASSRNRGSQPQHF,TGCGCCAGCAGCCGTAACAGGGGTAGTCAGCCCCAGCATTTT
NA,NA,TRBV4-2,TRBJ2-2,CASSLQDSPFSQRNTGELFF,TGTGCCAGCAGCCTACAAGATTCTCCTTTCTCACAAAGAAACACCGGGGAGCTGTTTTTT
once,NA,TRBV7-6,TRBJ1-3,CASSLATGTTGGNTIYF,TGTGCCAGCAGCTTAGCGACCGGGACAACCGGTGGAAACACCATATATTTT
NA,NA,TRBV10-3,TRBJ1-3,CAISESKQSSGNTIYF,TGTGCCATCAGTGAGTCGAAACAGAGCTCTGGAAACACCATATATTTT
NA,NA,TRBV28,TRBJ2-2,CASSTNTGELFF,TGTGCCAGCAGTACAAACACCGGGGAGCTGTTTTTT
NA,TRBD1,TRBV5-4,TRBJ1-5,CASSLAARGTADSNQPQHF,TGTGCCAGCAGCTTGGCCGCGCGTGGGACAGCTGATAGCAATCAGCCCCAGCATTTT
NA,TRBD2,TRBV4-1,TRBJ2-1,CASSPSGLAGAAIYNEQFF,TGCGCCAGCAGCCCCTCGGGACTAGCGGGGGCAGCGATCTACAATGAGCAGTTCTTC
NA,NA,TRBV5-6,TRBJ1-1,CASSPGYPVNTEAFF,TGTGCCAGCAGCCCCGGGTACCCCGTAAACACTGAAGCTTTCTTT
NA,TRBD2,TRBV7-2,TRBJ2-5,CASSRTSGSRETQYF,TGTGCCAGCAGTCGGACTAGCGGGAGTCGGGAGACCCAGTACTTC
NA,NA,TRBV6-1,TRBJ2-1,CASSELRVRYNEQFF,TGTGCCAGCAGTGAACTCAGGGTTCGGTACAATGAGCAGTTCTTC
NA,NA,TRBV2,TRBJ1-4,CASTGPGPRLFF,TGTGCCAGCACAGGGCCAGGGCCCAGACTGTTTTTT
NA,TRBD2,TRBV7-2,TRBJ2-5,CASSPGWVAGEETQYF,TGTGCCAGCAGCCCCGGTTGGGTAGCGGGGGAAGAGACCCAGTACTTC
NA,TRBD1,TRBV5-6,TRBJ1-2,CASSLAQGAGGYTF,TGTGCCAGCAGCTTGGCTCAGGGGGCTGGTGGCTACACCTTC
NA,NA,TRBV5-8,TRBJ1-2,CASTSVEFNYGYTF,TGTGCCAGCACCTCTGTGGAGTTCAACTATGGCTACACCTTC
NA,TRBD1,TRBV30,TRBJ1-5,CAWRGQGLGQPQHF,TGTGCCTGGAGGGGACAGGGGTTGGGTCAGCCCCAGCATTTT
NA,NA,TRBV18,TRBJ1-4,CASSPPGGALFF,TGTGCCAGCTCACCACCCGGCGGGGCGCTGTTTTTT
NA,TRBD1,TRBV10-3,TRBJ1-6,CAISDGQGYSPLHF,TGTGCCATCAGTGATGGACAGGGGTATTCACCCCTCCACTTT
NA,TRBD1,TRBV2,TRBJ2-1,CASKKDRGDYNEQFF,TGTGCCAGCAAGAAGGACAGGGGAGACTACAATGAGCAGTTCTTC
once,NA,TRBV28,TRBJ1-1,CASSMDSLNTEAFF,TGTGCCAGCAGTATGGACAGCCTGAACACTGAAGCTTTCTTT
NA,NA,TRBV10-3,TRBJ1-1,CAISESDTGHSTEAFF,TGTGCCATCAGTGAGTCGGATACAGGACACTCCACTGAAGCTTTCTTT
few,NA,TRBV10-3,TRBJ2-7,CAIRRDLGEQYF,TGTGCCATCAGGAGGGACTTGGGGGAGCAGTACTTC
NA,NA,TRBV18,TRBJ1-1,CASSPSGGTEAFF,TGTGCCAGCTCACCTTCGGGAGGGACTGAAGCTTTCTTT
once,TRBD2,TRBV25-1,TRBJ2-1,CASNLAGGPFNEQFF,TGTGCCAGTAATTTAGCGGGAGGGCCATTCAATGAGCAGTTCTTC
NA,TRBD2,TRBV5-1,TRBJ2-5,CASSSQAGGRETQYF,TGCGCCAGCAGCTCCCAGGCGGGAGGGCGTGAGACCCAGTACTTC
NA,NA,TRBV7-2,TRBJ1-4,CASSFGGAGEKLFF,TGTGCCAGCAGCTTTGGGGGGGCTGGGGAAAAACTGTTTTTT
NA,TRBD2,TRBV30,TRBJ2-3,CAWSARLSGGGSSTDTQYF,TGTGCCTGGAGTGCCCGACTATCTGGCGGGGGTTCTAGCACAGATACGCAGTATTTT
NA,TRBD2,TRBV2,TRBJ2-3,CASSDYTSGDTQYF,TGTGCCAGCAGTGATTACACTAGCGGGGATACGCAGTATTTT
few,TRBD1,TRBV6-1,TRBJ2-7,CASSDHRGREQYF,TGTGCCAGCAGTGACCACAGGGGGCGCGAGCAGTACTTC
NA,NA,TRBV11-2,TRBJ2-7,CASSLVSGHRTREQYF,TGTGCCAGCAGCTTAGTCTCGGGACACCGGACGCGGGAGCAGTACTTC
few,NA,TRBV5-6,TRBJ2-2,CASSDYRLPSIGELFF,TGTGCCAGCAGCGATTACAGGCTCCCGTCCATCGGGGAGCTGTTTTTT
NA,NA,TRBV13,TRBJ1-2,CASSPTVRANYGYTF,TGTGCCAGCAGCCCCACGGTACGAGCTAACTATGGCTACACCTTC
NA,NA,TRBV7-9,TRBJ1-5,CASSPAGGNQPQHF,TGTGCCAGCAGCCCCGCCGGGGGGAATCAGCCCCAGCATTTT
NA,NA,TRBV4-1,TRBJ1-2,CASSQESTNRYGYTF,TGCGCCAGCAGCCAAGAGTCTACTAACCGCTATGGCTACACCTTC
NA,TRBD1,TRBV18,TRBJ2-5,CASSRDRDETQYF,TGTGCCAGCTCCCGGGACAGGGATGAGACCCAGTACTTC